These 21 T cell receptor beta chains were all obtained from the same sample, sequenced in a study of blood T cell repertoires in COVID-19. This table comes from immunoSEQ multiplex PCR, and its TCRdb copy is limited to in-frame clones, with some not included. The sample records some 250,000 clones, 70% to 85% being singletons. The sequenced material came from PBMCs or T cells enriched from blood (not recorded which). All receptors derive from a man between 40 and 49 years old who had recovered from COVID-19.

The J gene is TRBJ1-1, the V gene TRBV5-5; 7 bases map to TRBD1. Per the germline V gene, CDR1 is SGHKS and CDR2 is YYEKEE (reference sequence). This CDR3 region has 13 residues. V lost 4 bases, J lost 1 base, and 1 base stayed unmatched. The CDR3 region is CASSRQGNTEAFF. In DNA, the CDR3 is TGTGCCAGCAGCCGACAGGGGAACACTGAAGCTTTCTTT.

This clone was detected a few times. The chain employs TRBV10-1 and TRBJ2-7; D might be TRBD2 (6 bases). This CDR3 spans 16 amino acids. Germline CDR1 is WNHNN and CDR2 is SYGVQD (reference sequence). Trimming took 4 bases from V and 3 from J, leaving 19 bases between them. CDR3 coding DNA: TGCGCCAGCAGTGTTAGGCCGGGAGAGGCCCGCTACGAGCAGTACTTC. This encodes CASSVRPGEARYEQYF.

The chain is built from TRBV2 and TRBJ1-4; no clear D. Germline V gene lookup returns CDR1 SNHLY and CDR2 FYNNEI. This CDR3 has 14 amino acids. Trimming cost V 8 bases and J 5 bases, with 15 bases left between them. The CDR3, as DNA: TGTGCCAGCCGGTCTCTTGTGCCCAATGAAAAACTGTTTTTT. Its translation is CASRSLVPNEKLFF.

This sequence joins TRBV28 and TRBJ2-5; 10 bases fit TRBD1. After removal of 4 bases from V and 2 bases from J, the junction contained 7 bases not matched to a gene. The CDR3 extends over 16 amino acids. CDR1 and CDR2 (germline): MDHEN, SYDVKM. CDR3 coding DNA: TGTGCCAGCAGTTCTCGGGACAGGGGTAGGCAAGAGACCCAGTACTTC. It codes for CASSSRDRGRQETQYF.

The CDR3 region has the DNA TGTGCCAGCAGTGAAGCCTACGGGAATTCACCCCTCCACTTT. Translating gives CASSEAYGNSPLHF. This sequence joins TRBV6-1 and TRBJ1-6; no definite D call. V lost 0 bases and J lost 7, with 7 bases in between. Germline V gene sequence: CDR1 MNHNS, CDR2 SASEGT. The CDR3 contains 14 residues.

The chain employs TRBV5-1 and TRBJ2-1; TRBD1 agrees at 9 bases. The trim removed 2 bases at V and 4 bases at J, leaving 1 base unmatched. Germline V gene lookup returns CDR1 SGHRS and CDR2 YFSETQ. The length of the CDR3 is 14 residues. The CDR3 region has the DNA TGCGCCAGCAGCTTACAGGGGGCATACAATGAGCAGTTCTTC. Translating gives CASSLQGAYNEQFF.

V is TRBV9 and J is TRBJ1-2, with 9 bases matching TRBD1. Germline V gene lookup returns CDR1 SGDLS and CDR2 YYNGEE. Germline trimming cut 2 bases from V and 8 bases from J; bases unmatched to any gene: 10. The CDR3 is made up of 15 amino acids. The CDR3 coding sequence is TGTGCCAGCAGCGTCTCTAGGGACAGGGAGCGAGGCTACACCTTC. It yields the protein CASSVSRDRERGYTF.

Note on this clone: Other DNA sequences in the sample encode the same CDR3. The V call is TRBV5-4, the J call TRBJ1-3; D is unresolved. The CDR3 extends over 12 amino acids. CDR1 and CDR2 from the germline V gene are SGHNT and YYREEE (reference sequence). V lost 2 bases, J lost 5 bases, and 5 bases lay in between. The CDR3 protein is CASSLDRNTIYF. The CDR3 DNA reads TGTGCCAGCAGCTTAGACAGAAACACCATATATTTT.

V is TRBV30 and J is TRBJ1-6; TRBD1 might be the D (6 bases). Germline V gives CDR1 GTSNPN, CDR2 SVGIG (reference sequence). This CDR3 spans 15 amino acids. The V end lost 0 bases, the J end lost 4 bases, and 10 bases lay between the germline ends. The CDR3 DNA follows: TGTGCCTGGAGTGTTAAAGGACAGTATAATTCACCCCTCCACTTT. Protein product: CAWSVKGQYNSPLHF. Full variable domain (outside the CDR3, taken from reference TRBV30 and TRBJ1-6): SQTIHQWPATLVQPVGSPLSLECTVEGTSNPNLYWYRQAAGRGLQLLFYSVGIGQISSEVPQNLSASRPQDRQFILSSKKLLLSDSGFYLCAWSVKGQYNSPLHFGNGTRLTVT.

The chain has TRBV11-2 and TRBJ1-4, with TRBD1 matching 7 bases. J gave up 4 bases and V 1 base, and 0 bases lay outside the gene matches. The CDR3 sequence is 14 residues long. Per germline, CDR1 SGHAT and CDR2 FQNNGV. The CDR3, as DNA: TGTGCCAGCAGCTTAGGGGACAGTAATGAAAAACTGTTTTTT. It specifies CASSLGDSNEKLFF.

Remarks on this clone: This same CDR3 is encoded by further DNA sequences in the sample. DNA of the CDR3: TGTGCCAGCAGCGTAGCAGCGGATACGCAGTATTTT. It codes for CASSVAADTQYF. The chain employs TRBV9 and TRBJ2-3, with D unclear. Trimming pared 0 bases from V and 6 bases from J, leaving 5 bases between. CDR1 SGDLS and CDR2 YYNGEE come from the germline V gene. The CDR3 loop spans 12 amino acids.

The rearrangement links TRBV24-1 to TRBJ2-5; D is undetermined. Germline V lookup: CDR1 KGHDR, CDR2 SFDVKD. The CDR3 spans 16 residues. Trimming pared 0 bases from V and 3 bases from J, leaving 13 bases between. As DNA, the CDR3 is TGTGCCACCAGTGATTTGTCTTCGGGTTTTGAAGAGACCCAGTACTTC. It yields the protein CATSDLSSGFEETQYF.

The chain uses TRBV6-5 and TRBJ2-5, with 15 bases matching TRBD2. The germline CDR1 and CDR2 sequences are MNHEY and SVGAGI. The CDR3 runs to 15 residues. Losses at the gene ends were 6 bases for V and 5 bases for J; bases not matched to a gene: 4. The CDR3 is CASRGLAGGPETQYF. The CDR3 DNA reads as TGTGCCAGCAGAGGACTAGCGGGGGGGCCTGAGACCCAGTACTTC.

The chain carries TRBV3-1 (or the pseudogene TRBV3-2) and TRBJ2-4, with 7 bases matching TRBD1. This CDR3 comprises 15 residues. The germline V gene has CDR1 LGHDT and CDR2 YNNKEL (reference sequence). V lost 3 bases, J lost 7 bases, and 9 bases stayed unmatched. The CDR3 bases are TGTGCCAGCAGCCAGCCGGGACAGAGGTTGAACATTCAGTACTTC. Translation: CASSQPGQRLNIQYF.

This clone was observed a few times. This chain links TRBV29-1 with TRBJ1-5; D unclear. V was cut by 6 bases and J by 7 bases, with 19 bases left in between. CDR3 length: 14 amino acids. In germline, CDR1 is SQVTM, CDR2 ANQGSEA. CDR3 residues: CSVPRRPRRQPQHF. The CDR3 DNA sequence: TGCAGCGTCCCACGGAGGCCCCGGAGGCAGCCCCAGCATTTT.

The chain carries TRBV14 and TRBJ1-6; D perhaps matches TRBD1 (6 bases). Germline CDR1 is SGHDN and CDR2 is FVKESK. Trimming took off 3 bases at V and 9 bases at J, with 12 bases between the two ends. The CDR3 totals 14 residues. CDR3: CASSQDRSPSPLHF. CDR3 DNA sequence: TGTGCCAGCAGCCAGGACAGAAGCCCTTCACCCCTCCACTTT.

The genes are TRBV7-2 and TRBJ2-7; TRBD2 matches 12 bases. Germline CDR1 SGHTA, CDR2 FQGNSA. The CDR3 loop spans 16 amino acids. V lost 4 bases and J lost 2; bases outside the gene matches: 6. The DNA of the CDR3 is TGTGCCAGCAGCTCAGACTGGACTAGCGGGGCCTACGAGCAGTACTTC. The encoded protein is CASSSDWTSGAYEQYF. The complete variable domain, with remaining parts taken from reference TRBV7-2 and TRBJ2-7, reads GAGVSQSPSNKVTEKGKDVELRCDPISGHTALYWYRQSLGQGLEFLIYFQGNSAPDKSGLPSDRFSAERTGGSVSTLTIQRTQQEDSAVYLCASSSDWTSGAYEQYFGPGTRLTVT.

V and J are TRBV5-1 and TRBJ2-5; tentatively, D is TRBD2 (6 bases). This CDR3 is 15 amino acids long. Trimming took off 4 bases at V and 4 bases at J, with 17 bases between the two ends. In germline, CDR1 is SGHRS, CDR2 YFSETQ. CDR3 coding DNA: TGCGCCAGCAGCAGCGGGCAGGCTTATGGAGAGACCCAGTACTTC. Translated: CASSSGQAYGETQYF.

V gene TRBV5-1 combines with J gene TRBJ2-7; a possible D gene is TRBD2 (6 bases). The germline V and J ends were trimmed by 0 bases and 2 bases, with 9 bases remaining between them. Germline V gene data show CDR1 as SGHRS and CDR2 as YFSETQ. The CDR3 runs to 14 residues. CDR3 DNA sequence: TGCGCCAGCAGCTTGGGCGGGGTCACCTACGAGCAGTACTTC. Translated: CASSLGGVTYEQYF.

The chain combines TRBV7-2 with TRBJ1-1; D is uncertain. The CDR3 has 12 amino acids. The V gene lost 4 bases and the J gene lost 11 bases, with 14 bases spanning the gap. From germline, CDR1 is SGHTA and CDR2 FQGNSA. CDR3 sequence reads: CASSWREGTAFF. The CDR3 region has the DNA TGTGCCAGCAGCTGGCGGGAGGGTACGGCTTTCTTT.

This clone was counted a single time. The chain links TRBV5-1 to TRBJ2-7; 10 bases map to TRBD1. The V and J ends lost 2 bases and 0 bases, in that order; junction bases with no gene match: 5. In germline, CDR1 is SGHRS, CDR2 YFSETQ. The CDR3 sequence is 16 residues long. The DNA of the CDR3 is TGCGCCAGCAGCTTACAGACAGGGGGCAGCTCCTACGAGCAGTACTTC. This codes for CASSLQTGGSSYEQYF.